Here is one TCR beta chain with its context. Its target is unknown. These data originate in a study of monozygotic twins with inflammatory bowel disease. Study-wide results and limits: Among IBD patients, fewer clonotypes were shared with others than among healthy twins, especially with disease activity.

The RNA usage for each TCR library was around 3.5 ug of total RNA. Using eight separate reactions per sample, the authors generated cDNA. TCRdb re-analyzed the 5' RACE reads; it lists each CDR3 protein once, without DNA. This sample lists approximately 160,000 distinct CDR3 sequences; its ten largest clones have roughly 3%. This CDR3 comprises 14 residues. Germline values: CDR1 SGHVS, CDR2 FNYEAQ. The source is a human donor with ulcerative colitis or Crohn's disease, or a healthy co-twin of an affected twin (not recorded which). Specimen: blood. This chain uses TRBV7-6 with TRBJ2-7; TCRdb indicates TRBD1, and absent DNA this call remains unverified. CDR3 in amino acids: CASSLSGEDDEQYF.